One sample yielded the 18 T cell receptor beta chains listed below, sequenced in a study of T-cell memory formation after mild COVID-19. TCRdb reprocessed the 5' RACE reads via MiXCR and lists one record per CDR3 protein. The table shows about 400,000 distinct CDR3 sequences, with over 15% occurring only once. The sample taken for sequencing was PBMCs or a T cell subset sorted from them (not recorded which). All receptors derive from a man aged 18 to 30 who had mild COVID-19 (a few samples of this study predate the infection). Cell type and time point are not known.

V and J are TRBV7-8 and TRBJ2-7, with 8 bases lining up with TRBD1. In germline, CDR1 is SGHVS, CDR2 FQNEAQ. Trimming removed 4 bases from V and 6 bases from J; junction bases left unmatched: 8. The CDR3 is made up of 14 amino acids. This CDR3 reads CASSSRTGLVEQYF. CDR3 bases: TGTGCCAGCAGCTCACGGACAGGGCTCGTCGAGCAGTACTTC.

The V and J genes are TRBV5-1 and TRBJ1-1, with D uncertain. Germline V gene sequence: CDR1 SGHRS, CDR2 YFSETQ. Trimming took 0 bases from V and 8 from J, leaving 8 bases between them. This CDR3 contains 12 residues. The CDR3 region is CASSLGGMEAFF. The CDR3 nucleotides read TGCGCCAGCAGCTTGGGGGGTATGGAAGCTTTCTTT. Filled out from reference TRBV5-1 and TRBJ1-1, the complete variable domain reads KAGVTQTPRYLIKTRGQQVTLSCSPISGHRSVSWYQQTPGQGLQFLFEYFSETQRNKGNFPGRFSGRQFSNSRSEMNVSTLELGDSALYLCASSLGGMEAFFGQGTRLTVV.

The chain recombines TRBV6-2 or TRBV6-3 with TRBJ2-7; D might be TRBD1 (6 bases). This CDR3 contains 13 residues. Germline V gene lookup returns CDR1 MNHEY and CDR2 SVGEGT. V gave up 7 bases and J gave up 3 bases, with 13 bases separating them. The chain's CDR3 is CASMARDIYEQYV. The CDR3 nucleotides read TGTGCCAGCATGGCCCGGGACATCTACGAGCAGTACGTC.

The J gene is TRBJ1-4, the V gene TRBV7-2; D remains ambiguous. The germline V and J ends were trimmed by 5 bases and 7 bases, with 20 bases remaining between them. CDR1 and CDR2 from the germline V gene are SGHTA and FQGNSA. This CDR3 contains 16 residues. Here the CDR3 DNA reads TGTGCCAGCAGCAGCTCCAGCGGCCCAGTATCTGAAAAACTGTTTTTT. It yields the protein CASSSSSGPVSEKLFF.

There are a few counts of this clonotype. The V call is TRBV2, the J call TRBJ1-1; 8 bases agree with TRBD1. The CDR3 totals 15 residues. Germline V gives CDR1 SNHLY, CDR2 FYNNEI. V lost 6 bases to trimming and J lost 0 bases; unmatched junction nucleotides: 6. This chain's CDR3 is CASSSRTGMNTEAFF. The CDR3 bases are TGTGCCAGCAGCTCTCGGACAGGGATGAACACTGAAGCTTTCTTT.

The gene calls are TRBV5-1 and TRBJ2-2; weak D call: TRBD2 (5 bases). The CDR3 runs 13 residues. Per germline, CDR1 SGHRS and CDR2 YFSETQ. Trimming shortened V by 4 bases and J by 3 bases, and 7 bases separated the two germline ends. DNA of the CDR3: TGCGCCAGCAGCACTAGTGACACCGGGGAGCTGTTTTTT. It encodes CASSTSDTGELFF. The full variable domain, rest sourced from reference TRBV5-1 and TRBJ2-2, is KAGVTQTPRYLIKTRGQQVTLSCSPISGHRSVSWYQQTPGQGLQFLFEYFSETQRNKGNFPGRFSGRQFSNSRSEMNVSTLELGDSALYLCASSTSDTGELFFGEGSRLTVL.

V is TRBV5-1 and J is TRBJ2-7; D possibly corresponds to TRBD2 (6 bases). Looked up from germline, CDR1 is SGHRS and CDR2 is YFSETQ. V dropped 0 bases and J dropped 4 bases, with 14 bases sitting between them. The CDR3 is 15 residues long. CDR3 loop: CASSLELAGIYEQYF. The DNA of the CDR3 is TGCGCCAGCAGCTTGGAACTAGCAGGGATTTACGAGCAGTACTTC. The whole variable domain, remainder taken from reference TRBV5-1 and TRBJ2-7, is KAGVTQTPRYLIKTRGQQVTLSCSPISGHRSVSWYQQTPGQGLQFLFEYFSETQRNKGNFPGRFSGRQFSNSRSEMNVSTLELGDSALYLCASSLELAGIYEQYFGPGTRLTVT.

A remark on this clonotype: A much larger clone lies one base from this, so it may be a read error. The chain is built from TRBV10-3 and TRBJ2-3, with 8 bases fitting TRBD2. Losses at the gene ends were 2 bases for V and 7 bases for J; bases not matched to a gene: 8. This CDR3 is built from 15 residues. The V gene's germline CDR1 is ENHRY and CDR2 SYGVKD. Written as DNA, the CDR3 is TGTGCCATCAGTGAGCCTAGCGGGTGGGCCAATACGCAGTATTTT. Translated, it gives CAISEPSGWANTQYF.

The chain employs TRBV12-3 or TRBV12-4 and TRBJ1-2; D remains ambiguous. V was pared by 7 bases and J by 4 bases, with 19 bases between. This CDR3 is 15 amino acids long. The CDR3 DNA follows: TGTGCCAGCACCGCGAGCCCGGCCGCCTTCTATGGCTACACCTTC. Amino acid sequence: CASTASPAAFYGYTF.

This chain uses TRBV4-2 with TRBJ2-1; 9 nucleotides line up with TRBD2. CDR3 size: 17 residues. Germline values: CDR1 LGHNA, CDR2 YNFKEQ. After removal of 3 bases from V and 4 bases from J, the junction contained 10 bases not matched to a gene. CDR3 nucleotide sequence: TGTGCCAGCAGCCAGGTTTCCGGCGGGGGGGTTTACAATGAGCAGTTCTTC. It translates to CASSQVSGGGVYNEQFF.

The chain couples TRBV7-2 to TRBJ2-1; no clear D. This CDR3 spans 12 amino acids. The V and J ends lost 5 bases and 16 bases respectively, with 18 bases between them. CDR1 and CDR2 (germline): SGHTA, FQGNSA. CDR3 region: CASSPQATVAFF. For the CDR3, the DNA is TGTGCCAGCAGCCCCCAGGCCACAGTAGCATTCTTC.

J is TRBJ2-4 and V is TRBV7-8; no firm D call. The V and J ends lost 0 bases and 0 bases respectively, with 21 bases between them. Germline CDR1 reads SGHVS; CDR2 reads FQNEAQ. This CDR3 has 20 residues. In DNA, the CDR3 is TGTGCCAGCAGCTTAGCCCCGCAGGCGGAAGCCGTCGGAGCCAAAAACATTCAGTACTTC. As protein: CASSLAPQAEAVGAKNIQYF.

This clonotype was counted only a few times. The chain recombines TRBV12-3 or TRBV12-4 with TRBJ1-1, with a tentative D call TRBD1 (5 bases). CDR3 length equals 13 residues. Trimming removed 4 bases at V and 5 bases at J, with 11 bases between. The chain's CDR3 is CASSWGGRTEAFF. The CDR3 DNA follows: TGTGCCAGCAGTTGGGGGGGAAGGACTGAAGCTTTCTTT.

This clonotype has more than one count but fewer than ten. CDR3 sequence reads: CASSETGSSYNEQFF. CDR3 nucleotide sequence: TGTGCCAGCAGTGAGACAGGCAGCTCCTACAATGAGCAGTTCTTC. This sequence joins TRBV12-3 or TRBV12-4 and TRBJ2-1, with D maybe TRBD1 (6 bases). The V end was cut by 5 bases, the J end by 0 bases, with 11 bases between. The CDR3 has 15 residues.

V gene TRBV10-3 combines with J gene TRBJ2-3; 10 positions match TRBD1. The germline V gene has CDR1 ENHRY and CDR2 SYGVKD. The V segment lost 0 bases and the J segment 7 bases; nucleotides outside the gene matches: 7. CDR3 size: 16 residues. The CDR3 sequence is CAISESLTGGANTQYF. CDR3 in DNA: TGTGCCATCAGTGAGTCGTTGACAGGGGGCGCAAATACGCAGTATTTT.

V usage is TRBV12-5 and J usage is TRBJ2-7; D is unresolved. Between the trimmed V and J ends, which lost 1 base and 8 bases, there was a span of 0 bases. Per the germline V gene, CDR1 is LGHNT and CDR2 is FRNRAP. The CDR3 covers 9 residues. This chain's CDR3 is CASGLEQYV. CDR3 nucleotide sequence: TGTGCTAGTGGTTTGGAGCAGTACGTC.

The chain links TRBV11-2 to TRBJ1-3; D not resolved. CDR3 length: 11 residues. V was clipped by 7 bases and J by 8 bases, with 9 bases between them. Germline V gives CDR1 SGHAT, CDR2 FQNNGV. Here the CDR3 reads CASTLRDTIYF. CDR3 DNA: TGTGCCAGCACCCTACGGGACACCATATATTTT.

Ten or more counts support this clonotype. The rearrangement uses TRBV5-1 and TRBJ2-5; D possibly corresponds to TRBD1 (5 bases). Trimming took off 4 bases at V and 5 bases at J, with 18 bases between the two ends. The germline V gene has CDR1 SGHRS and CDR2 YFSETQ. The CDR3 runs 15 residues. The DNA of the CDR3 is TGCGCCAGCAGCGCAGGGTGGGGTAATCAGGAGACCCAGTACTTC. It translates to CASSAGWGNQETQYF. Full variable domain (rest looked up from reference TRBV5-1 and TRBJ2-5): KAGVTQTPRYLIKTRGQQVTLSCSPISGHRSVSWYQQTPGQGLQFLFEYFSETQRNKGNFPGRFSGRQFSNSRSEMNVSTLELGDSALYLCASSAGWGNQETQYFGPGTRLLVL.